This T cell receptor (beta chain) was found in a study of T-cell reconstitution after alpha-beta-depleted transplantation in children. Preparing the TCRbeta library involved the use of unique molecular identifiers. TCRdb itself ran the PCR reads through MiXCR, one entry per CDR3 protein. Of about 280,000 distinct CDR3 sequences detected, around 10% appear once; the ten largest clones hold 23%. The table lists this clonotype with many counts. Its target is unknown. The CDR3 runs to 15 residues. CDR1 and CDR2 from the germline V gene are KGHSH and LQKENI. V gave up 6 bases and J gave up 6 bases; unmatched junction bases: 14. General study points: TCRbeta diversity was high at day 60 in some patients (a result of surviving recipient T cells and thymic progenitors). Reportedly, only several hundred clones from non-depleted graft cells drove alpha-beta T-cell counts at about two months. Counts and diversity of T cells one year after transplant came mostly from newly produced T cells.

Sequenced material: peripheral blood, taken 180 days after TCRalphabeta/CD19-depleted stem cell transplant. The gene calls are TRBV18 and TRBJ2-7; 7 positions agree with TRBD2. The origin of this receptor is a male patient between 2 and 15 years old who had a stem cell transplant for chronic granulomatous disease, so the T cells may come from the graft donor. The CDR3 protein is CASSSGLTFSGEQYF. The DNA for the CDR3 is TGTGCCAGCTCCTCGGGACTAACCTTTAGCGGCGAGCAGTACTTC. The variable domain in full, with the rest retrieved from reference TRBV18 and TRBJ2-7, is NAGVMQNPRHLVRRRGQEARLRCSPMKGHSHVYWYRQLPEEGLKFMVYLQKENIIDESGMPKERFSAEFPKEGPSILRIQQVVRGDSAAYFCASSSGLTFSGEQYFGPGTRLTVT.